This T cell receptor (beta chain) emerged from a study of T cell repertoires in cytomegalovirus infection. This clonotype has only a few counts. Its matching antigen is unknown. TCRdb passed the reads through MiXCR, listing each CDR3 protein once. The sample carries more than 110,000 distinct CDR3 sequences, roughly a third recorded once. The TCR comes from a human donor in good health (CMV status not recorded). Some clones in this sample may be carry-over from other donors' samples. This specimen was CD8+ T cells from cultured PBMCs, taken from culture after CMV antigen stimulation.

Here the CDR3 reads CASSLDETQYF. The CDR3 DNA sequence: TGTGCCAGCAGCTTAGACGAGACCCAGTACTTC. This chain uses TRBV11-2 with TRBJ2-5, with D unresolved. CDR3 length equals 11 residues. Trimming pared 0 bases from V and 5 bases from J, leaving 1 base between. Germline V gene lookup returns CDR1 SGHAT and CDR2 FQNNGV.